This TCR beta chain was recovered during a study of blood T cell repertoires in COVID-19. Study-level information: The United States, Italy and Spain supplied acute and convalescent COVID-19 samples. PBMCs, B-cell-depleted T cells, or T cells provided the cDNA or gDNA that made up the material.

Authors' processing steps: It was from reference gene primer amplification that nucleated cell counts were estimated. The method was immunoSEQ multiplex PCR; TCRdb's version includes in-frame clones alone and lacks a portion of them. V and J calls and clone size come straight from that table; D and trimming were deduced from the DNA. This table holds about 190,000 clones, around 91% found once. The CDR3 runs 11 residues. The germline V and J ends were trimmed by 2 bases and 8 bases, with 5 bases remaining between them. Germline V gives CDR1 SGHNT, CDR2 YYREEE (reference sequence). This clone is a singleton in its sample.

V gene TRBV5-4 combines with J gene TRBJ2-1; D is uncertain. The TCR comes from a man aged 50-59 years with acute or convalescent COVID-19. The material sequenced was peripheral blood. In nucleotides, the CDR3 is TGTGCCAGCAGCTTTAATTATGAGCAGTTCTTC. Amino acids: CASSFNYEQFF. Full variable domain (outside the CDR3, taken from reference TRBV5-4 and TRBJ2-1): ETGVTQSPTHLIKTRGQQVTLRCSSQSGHNTVSWYQQALGQGPQFIFQYYREEENGRGNFPPRFSGLQFPNYSSELNVNALELDDSALYLCASSFNYEQFFGPGTRLTVL.